Shown below are 17 T cell receptor beta chains from a single sample sequenced in a study of Ad26.COV2.S vaccination and SARS-CoV-2 variants. Treatment indicated: some 20 received Ad26.COV2.S at low or high dose, single or two shots; 5 received placebo; per-sample allocation not given. Day 63 following the first vaccine or placebo injection was when the samples were taken. Only in-frame clones appear in the TCRdb table, and some are missing; sequencing was by immunoSEQ multiplex PCR. The sample includes about 680,000 clones, around 90% of them seen just once. The starting material was peripheral blood, obtained in a trial of Ad26.COV2.S vaccine versus placebo. The receptors were sampled from a person between 18 and 60 years old who received the Ad26.COV2.S COVID-19 vaccine or a placebo.

This clone was counted once. The chain couples TRBV27 to TRBJ1-1; weak D call: TRBD1 (5 bases). V was shortened by 3 bases and J by 0 bases, with 11 bases between the two germline ends. This CDR3 is built from 15 residues. The germline CDR1 and CDR2 sequences are MNHEY and SMNVEV (reference sequence). This CDR3 reads CASSFSRGLNTEAFF. The CDR3 bases are TGTGCCAGCAGTTTTTCTAGGGGCTTGAACACTGAAGCTTTCTTT.

V and J are TRBV7-8 and TRBJ1-5, with a tentative D call TRBD1 (5 bases). The V end was cut by 4 bases, the J end by 1 base, with 14 bases between. The CDR3 consists of 16 residues. The germline gives CDR1 SGHVS, CDR2 FQNEAQ. The CDR3 region is CASSSTAGWSNQPQHF. The CDR3 coding sequence is TGTGCCAGCAGCTCCACTGCAGGGTGGAGCAATCAGCCCCAGCATTTT.

The rearrangement joins TRBV9 to TRBJ2-3; D may be TRBD1 or TRBD2 (7 bases each). CDR1 SGDLS and CDR2 YYNGEE come from the germline V gene. The CDR3 extends over 14 amino acids. Trimming pared 3 bases from V and 8 bases from J, leaving 16 bases between. In DNA, the CDR3 is TGTGCCAGCAGCGAGACAGGGAGGGTCGGTACGCAGTATTTT. Translated: CASSETGRVGTQYF.

The chain combines TRBV18 with TRBJ2-3; D may match TRBD1 or TRBD2 (6 bases each). Germline assignment: CDR1 KGHSH and CDR2 LQKENI. V lost 8 bases and J 2 bases, leaving 11 bases between the germline ends. The CDR3 has 13 residues. CDR3 DNA: TGTGCCAGCGAAGGGGGACTCACAGATACGCAGTATTTT. Translating it yields CASEGGLTDTQYF.

The V call is TRBV30, the J call TRBJ2-7; 7 bases are a match to TRBD2. Looked up from germline, CDR1 is GTSNPN and CDR2 is SVGIG (reference sequence). The V segment lost 4 bases and the J segment 0 bases; nucleotides outside the gene matches: 6. The CDR3 runs to 14 residues. The DNA of the CDR3 is TGTGCCTGGACGCGGGAGCGGGACTCCTACGAGCAGTACTTC. Translation: CAWTRERDSYEQYF.

V and J are TRBV30 and TRBJ2-7; D remains unclear. CDR3 length equals 14 residues. Trimming shortened V by 0 bases and J by 4 bases, and 13 bases separated the two germline ends. Germline V CDR1 and CDR2: GTSNPN, SVGIG (reference sequence). The CDR3 reads CAWSVSASGYEQYF. DNA for the CDR3: TGTGCCTGGAGTGTGTCGGCTAGTGGGTACGAGCAGTACTTC. The variable domain in full, completed from reference TRBV30 and TRBJ2-7, reads SQTIHQWPATLVQPVGSPLSLECTVEGTSNPNLYWYRQAAGRGLQLLFYSVGIGQISSEVPQNLSASRPQDRQFILSSKKLLLSDSGFYLCAWSVSASGYEQYFGPGTRLTVT.

This chain links TRBV29-1 with TRBJ1-1, with D unresolved. With 7 bases removed from V and 1 base from J, the gap between germline ends came to 10 bases. Looked up from germline, CDR1 is SQVTM and CDR2 is ANQGSEA. The CDR3 has 12 residues. As DNA, the CDR3 is TGCAGCGGTACGGCTGGGAACACTGAAGCTTTCTTT. Protein product: CSGTAGNTEAFF.

V usage is TRBV3-1 (or the pseudogene TRBV3-2) and J usage is TRBJ2-1; D could derive from TRBD1 or TRBD2 (5 bases each). This CDR3 has 15 amino acids. The V gene lost 6 bases and the J gene lost 4 bases, with 16 bases spanning the gap. Germline V CDR1 and CDR2: LGHDT, YNNKEL (reference sequence). CDR3 nucleotides: TGTGCCAGCAGACGCCGGGACGAGCGATACAATGAGCAGTTCTTC. As protein: CASRRRDERYNEQFF.

The chain joins TRBV2 to TRBJ1-5; D is ambiguous. CDR3 length equals 12 residues. Trimming stripped 6 bases from V and 3 bases from J, with 6 bases between. The germline V gene encodes CDR1 SNHLY and CDR2 FYNNEI. The CDR3 is CASRTANQPQHF. The CDR3 DNA reads TGTGCCAGCAGGACCGCCAATCAGCCCCAGCATTTT. The full variable domain, with the rest looked up from reference TRBV2 and TRBJ1-5, is EPEVTQTPSHQVTQMGQEVILRCVPISNHLYFYWYRQILGQKVEFLVSFYNNEISEKSEIFDDQFSVERPDGSNFTLKIRSTKLEDSAMYFCASRTANQPQHFGDGTRLSIL.

V and J are TRBV11-2 and TRBJ2-7, with D maybe TRBD1 (5 bases). There are 13 residues in the CDR3. From germline, CDR1 is SGHAT and CDR2 FQNNGV. V shed 3 bases and J shed 2 bases, with 8 bases lying between them. The CDR3 loop is CASSFDRTYEQYF. DNA for the CDR3: TGTGCCAGCAGCTTTGACAGAACCTACGAGCAGTACTTC. Complete variable domain (other parts from reference TRBV11-2 and TRBJ2-7): EAGVAQSPRYKIIEKRQSVAFWCNPISGHATLYWYQQILGQGPKLLIQFQNNGVVDDSQLPKDRFSAERLKGVDSTLKIQPAKLEDSAVYLCASSFDRTYEQYFGPGTRLTVT.

The rearrangement joins TRBV19 to TRBJ2-1, with D unclear. CDR1 is LNHDA, CDR2 SQIVND, per germline (reference sequence). The V and J ends lost 7 bases and 3 bases respectively, with 4 bases between them. The CDR3 is made up of 11 amino acids. CDR3 DNA: TGTGCCAGTATGAACTACAATGAGCAGTTCTTC. It codes for CASMNYNEQFF.

The chain employs TRBV28 and TRBJ1-2; tentative D call: TRBD1 (5 bases). V was cut by 7 bases and J by 8 bases, with 11 bases left in between. Per the germline V gene, CDR1 is MDHEN and CDR2 is SYDVKM. The CDR3 loop spans 11 amino acids. CDR3 DNA: TGTGCCAGCACCGGGGCCTTGGGCTACACCTTC. As protein: CASTGALGYTF.

This clone was counted a single time. This rearrangement joins TRBV7-2 to TRBJ2-3; no clear D. V lost 5 bases, J lost 0 bases, and 9 bases lay in between. Germline V gene lookup returns CDR1 SGHTA and CDR2 FQGNSA. This CDR3 contains 14 residues. This chain's CDR3 is CASSLIGSTDTQYF. CDR3 nucleotides: TGTGCCAGCAGCCTAATCGGAAGCACAGATACGCAGTATTTT.

The chain uses TRBV7-2 and TRBJ2-1; D is tentatively TRBD1 or TRBD2 (6 bases each). The CDR3 length is 15 residues. With 4 bases removed from V and 7 bases from J, the gap between germline ends came to 17 bases. Looked up from germline, CDR1 is SGHTA and CDR2 is FQGNSA. In DNA form, the CDR3 reads TGTGCCAGCAGCTGGGGACTTTTCCAGGGGAATGAGCAGTTCTTC. Translating gives CASSWGLFQGNEQFF.

The chain employs TRBV7-3 and TRBJ2-1; no clear D. Trimming took off 1 base at V and 8 bases at J, with 12 bases between the two ends. The CDR3 has 14 residues. CDR1 is SGHTA and CDR2 is FQGTGA in the germline V gene. CDR3 residues: CASSLSPNSDEQFF. In DNA, the CDR3 is TGTGCCAGCAGCTTAAGCCCAAACAGTGATGAGCAGTTCTTC.

The V and J genes are TRBV5-1 and TRBJ2-5, with D tentatively TRBD2 (6 bases). There are 14 residues in the CDR3. Germline V gene lookup returns CDR1 SGHRS and CDR2 YFSETQ. With 7 bases removed from V and 2 bases from J, the gap between germline ends came to 15 bases. The CDR3 here is CASRPGGPQETQYF. CDR3 sequence (DNA): TGCGCCAGCCGTCCAGGAGGGCCGCAAGAGACCCAGTACTTC. The variable domain in full, completed from reference TRBV5-1 and TRBJ2-5, reads KAGVTQTPRYLIKTRGQQVTLSCSPISGHRSVSWYQQTPGQGLQFLFEYFSETQRNKGNFPGRFSGRQFSNSRSEMNVSTLELGDSALYLCASRPGGPQETQYFGPGTRLLVL.

This clone came up a few times. V and J are TRBV3-1 (or the pseudogene TRBV3-2) and TRBJ2-1; TRBD2 aligns across 7 bases. The junction had 6 bases not matched to a gene; V was cut back by 1 base and J by 3 bases. The germline V gene encodes CDR1 LGHDT and CDR2 YNNKEL (reference sequence). CDR3 size: 16 residues. The CDR3 DNA reads as TGTGCCAGCAGCCAAGTCTGGGCTAGCGGCTACAATGAGCAGTTCTTC. Translated, it gives CASSQVWASGYNEQFF.